The present entry profiles one T cell receptor (beta chain) with its context. The antigen is unknown. The data were taken from a study of Ad26.COV2.S vaccination and SARS-CoV-2 variants. Points from the study as a whole: Vaccinated and placebo-treated recipients had similar non-spike TCR breadth. Responses of spike-specific T cells (both CD8+ and CD4+) reportedly showed substantial breadth after vaccination.

TCRdb keeps only in-frame clones here, not all; method: immunoSEQ multiplex PCR. The data hold hundreds of thousands of clones, with more than 85% observed a single time. J lost 0 bases, V lost 4 bases, and 8 bases had no gene match. The CDR3 consists of 19 residues. Germline-derived CDR1 and CDR2 are LNHNV and YYDKDF (reference sequence). Specified treatment: around 19 received Ad26.COV2.S at low or high dose, single or two shots; 5 received placebo; per-sample allocation not given. Repertoires come from day 63 after the first vaccine or placebo injection. The receptor was derived from a person aged 18 to 59 who received the Ad26.COV2.S COVID-19 vaccine or a placebo. This sample comprised peripheral blood, obtained in a trial of Ad26.COV2.S vaccine versus placebo. The chain uses TRBV15 and TRBJ2-3; 15 bases match TRBD2. The CDR3 region is CATSNPGLAGGLSTDTQYF. Written as DNA, the CDR3 is TGTGCCACCAGCAACCCGGGACTAGCGGGGGGACTTAGCACAGATACGCAGTATTTT.